This T cell receptor (beta chain) was recovered during a study of response to subunit inactivated influenza vaccine. Findings and limits, study-wide: Each seasonal influenza vaccination, the authors suggested, recruits few new T cells.

TCRdb re-derived calls from the RT-PCR reads in MiXCR, one entry per CDR3 protein. The sample contains fewer than 700,000 distinct CDR3 sequences, approximately 12% of which appear only once. This clonotype is a singleton in its sample. As yet, its antigen is unknown. The germline CDR1 and CDR2 sequences are MDHEN and SYDVKM. The CDR3 consists of 17 residues. Trimming took 3 bases from V and 6 from J, leaving 24 bases between them. The specimen was PBMCs from blood, collected roughly 46 days after vaccination. This sequence was found in a man in his fifties who received an inactivated influenza vaccine. This sequence joins TRBV28 and TRBJ2-7; D is unresolved. The CDR3 DNA reads TGTGCCAGCAGTTTTGGGCTCCCCCGCAGAGAGCAAATCGAGCAGTACTTC. Its translation is CASSFGLPRREQIEQYF.